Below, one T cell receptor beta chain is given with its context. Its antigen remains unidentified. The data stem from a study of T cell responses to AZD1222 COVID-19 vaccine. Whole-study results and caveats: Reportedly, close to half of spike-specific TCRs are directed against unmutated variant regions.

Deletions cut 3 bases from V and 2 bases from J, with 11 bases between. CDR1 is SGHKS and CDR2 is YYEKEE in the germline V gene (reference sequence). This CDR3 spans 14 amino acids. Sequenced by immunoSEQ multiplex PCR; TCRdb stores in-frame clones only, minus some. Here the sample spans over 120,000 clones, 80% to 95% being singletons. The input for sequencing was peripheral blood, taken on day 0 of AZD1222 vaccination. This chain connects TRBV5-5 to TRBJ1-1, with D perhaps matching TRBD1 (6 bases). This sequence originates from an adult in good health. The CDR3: CASSWLGGNTEAFF. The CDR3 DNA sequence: TGTGCCAGCAGCTGGTTAGGGGGAAACACTGAAGCTTTCTTT.